The source of this T cell receptor (beta chain) is a study of OX40 agonist ivuxolimab in advanced cancers. Profiled with immunoSEQ multiplex PCR; TCRdb holds only in-frame clones, not every one. This table has some 66,000 clones, around nine tenths appearing once. Concerning this clone itself: The antigen remains unidentified.

General study points: The study found among the lowest clonal expansion in partial responders at 0.1-3.0 mg/kg. Nonresponders, in some cases, also had low normalized T-cell clonal expansion. At doses 0.1 to 3.0 mg/kg, CD4+ and CD8+ clones expanded. The specificity for antigen of the expanded peripheral T cells was not determined.

The CDR3 consists of 13 residues. CDR1 is SGHVS, CDR2 FQNEAQ, per germline. Trimming removed 0 bases from V and 9 bases from J; junction bases left unmatched: 2. This specimen was CD4+ or CD8+ T cells sorted from blood, taken in a trial of the OX40 agonist ivuxolimab. This chain connects TRBV7-8 to TRBJ2-1, with 7 bases identical to TRBD2. This clonotype was obtained from an adult with an advanced solid tumor such as melanoma, head and neck, liver or kidney cancer. CDR3: CASSLAGLVEQFF. The CDR3 DNA sequence: TGTGCCAGCAGCTTAGCCGGACTAGTTGAGCAGTTCTTC. The variable domain in full, with the rest retrieved from reference TRBV7-8 and TRBJ2-1, is GAGVSQSPRYKVAKRGQDVALRCDPISGHVSLFWYQQALGQGPEFLTYFQNEAQLDKSGLPSDRFFAERPEGSVSTLKIQRTQQEDSAVYLCASSLAGLVEQFFGPGTRLTVL.